This T cell receptor beta chain was sequenced for a study of CD8+ T cells in alopecia areata. It was cDNA, reverse transcribed from extracted RNA, that served as the sequencing template. Clones were sequenced by immunoSEQ multiplex PCR, and TCRdb holds only the in-frame ones, with some missing. Here the sample spans under 130,000 clones, under 90% being singletons. Indicated treatment: oral pan-JAK inhibitor, 5-10 mg twice daily. The clonotype originates from a human donor with alopecia areata. This sample comprised CD8+ T cells sorted from blood, obtained at approximately week 30, from a patient treated with tofacitinib.

The CDR3 loop reads CASSIRPTGELFF. In nucleotides, the CDR3 is TGTGCCAGCAGTATCAGACCCACCGGGGAGCTGTTTTTT. The V call is TRBV27, the J call TRBJ2-2, with D uncertain. The V gene's germline CDR1 is MNHEY and CDR2 SMNVEV (reference sequence). The CDR3 is 13 amino acids. V lost 5 bases, J lost 4 bases, and 8 bases lay in between.